These 28 T cell receptor beta chains were sequenced from one sample in a study of shared clonotypes between healthy human individuals. Naive CD8 cells were CD45RO-negative, positively selected for CCR7, excluding terminally differentiated effector memory CD45RA+ cells. Using immunoSEQ multiplex PCR, the repertoire was profiled, and TCRdb retains in-frame clones only, with some absent. The sample consists of 2 million to 2.5 million clones, 85% to 95% of them appearing once. Sequencing was performed on naive CD8+ T cells sorted from blood. The receptors were gathered from a man between 18 and 35 years old in good health.

The chain has TRBV11-2 and TRBJ2-3; either TRBD1 or TRBD2 may fit D (5 bases each). Germline-derived CDR1 and CDR2 are SGHAT and FQNNGV. Trimming removed 6 bases from V and 5 bases from J, with 12 bases in between. There are 13 residues in the CDR3. This chain's CDR3 is CASRPRGVDTQYF. In nucleotides, the CDR3 is TGTGCCAGCAGACCCAGAGGGGTAGATACGCAGTATTTT.

This clone appeared a single time. V gene TRBV19 combines with J gene TRBJ1-2, with a possible D match to TRBD1 (5 bases). Between the trimmed V and J ends, which lost 6 bases and 7 bases, there was a span of 12 bases. From germline, CDR1 is LNHDA and CDR2 SQIVND (reference sequence). The length of the CDR3 is 12 residues. The CDR3, as DNA: TGTGCCAGTAGAGACAGCAGCTTTGGCTACACCTTC. It specifies CASRDSSFGYTF.

V is TRBV7-9 and J is TRBJ2-7, with 14 bases identical to TRBD2. The CDR3 length is 16 residues. Germline V lookup: CDR1 SEHNR, CDR2 FQNEAQ (reference sequence). The junction had 7 bases not matched to a gene; V was cut back by 5 bases and J by 4 bases. CDR3 in amino acids: CASSKTSGRGKYEQYF. The CDR3 DNA follows: TGTGCCAGCAGCAAGACTAGCGGGAGGGGAAAATACGAGCAGTACTTC. The variable domain in full, completed from reference TRBV7-9 and TRBJ2-7, reads DTGVSQNPRHKITKRGQNVTFRCDPISEHNRLYWYRQTLGQGPEFLTYFQNEAQLEKSRLLSDRFSAERPKGSFSTLEIQRTEQGDSAMYLCASSKTSGRGKYEQYFGPGTRLTVT.

About this clone: Other DNA sequences within the sample encode an identical CDR3. The V and J genes are TRBV7-9 and TRBJ1-6; 7 nucleotides align to TRBD1. This CDR3 contains 14 residues. The ends lost 2 bases at V and 7 bases at J; junction bases unmatched: 2. Germline V gives CDR1 SEHNR, CDR2 FQNEAQ (reference sequence). Here the CDR3 DNA reads TGTGCCAGCAGCTTATCGACAGGGAATTCACCCCTCCACTTT. As protein: CASSLSTGNSPLHF.

This chain links TRBV28 with TRBJ2-1; D perhaps matches TRBD1 (5 bases). Germline CDR1 reads MDHEN; CDR2 reads SYDVKM. This CDR3 is 13 amino acids long. Trimming took 5 bases from V and 8 from J, leaving 13 bases between them. The CDR3 loop reads CASSPRVGDEQFF. The CDR3 nucleotides are TGTGCCAGCAGTCCTCGTGTAGGGGATGAGCAGTTCTTC.

With regard to this clone: Other nucleotide sequences in the sample specify the same CDR3. V gene TRBV2 combines with J gene TRBJ2-7; TRBD1 agrees at 7 bases. The CDR3 totals 12 residues. Germline loops: CDR1 SNHLY, CDR2 FYNNEI. V trimming: 6 bases; J trimming: 3 bases; junction bases outside the gene matches: 2. The CDR3 coding sequence is TGTGCCAGCAGCGACAGGGTCTACGAGCAGTACTTC. This encodes CASSDRVYEQYF.

With regard to this clone: This same CDR3 is encoded by further DNA sequences in the sample. The chain has TRBV4-1 and TRBJ1-1, with D perhaps matching TRBD1 (5 bases). Germline V gene sequence: CDR1 MGHRA, CDR2 YSYEKL. Trimming pared 1 base from V and 6 bases from J, leaving 9 bases between. The CDR3 length is 13 residues. The CDR3 sequence: CASSQVIGAEAFF. In DNA, the CDR3 is TGCGCCAGCAGCCAAGTCATAGGGGCTGAAGCTTTCTTT.

About this clone itself: This sample includes further DNA sequences coding for the same CDR3. This chain connects TRBV7-9 to TRBJ2-7, with TRBD1 matching over 9 bases. The germline V gene encodes CDR1 SEHNR and CDR2 FQNEAQ (reference sequence). V trimming: 0 bases; J trimming: 2 bases; junction bases outside the gene matches: 5. CDR3 length: 16 amino acids. CDR3 in DNA: TGTGCCAGCAGCTTAGCCCCGGGACAGGGCCCCTACGAGCAGTACTTC. This encodes CASSLAPGQGPYEQYF.

Regarding this clone: Distinct nucleotide sequences in the sample also encode this CDR3. This chain uses TRBV5-1 with TRBJ2-7; D is uncertain. CDR1 is SGHRS, CDR2 YFSETQ, per germline. Trimming pared 0 bases from V and 7 bases from J, leaving 8 bases between. This CDR3 is 12 amino acids long. The CDR3 loop is CASSLEGLEQYF. In DNA, the CDR3 is TGCGCCAGCAGCTTGGAAGGGTTGGAGCAGTACTTC.

The gene calls are TRBV6-4 and TRBJ1-5, with TRBD1 as a possible D gene (5 bases). V was pared by 7 bases and J by 0 bases, with 13 bases between. The CDR3 contains 15 residues. In germline, CDR1 is MRHNA, CDR2 SNTAGT. CDR3 in DNA: TGTGCCAGCACTCAGAGGGGCGGTAGCAATCAGCCCCAGCATTTT. Translating gives CASTQRGGSNQPQHF.

The chain recombines TRBV9 with TRBJ2-6; no reliable D call. The germline CDR1 and CDR2 sequences are SGDLS and YYNGEE. This CDR3 contains 16 residues. The V gene lost 3 bases and the J gene lost 0 bases, with 10 bases spanning the gap. The CDR3 DNA reads as TGTGCCAGCAGCGCCCGTCGGAGCTCTGGGGCCAACGTCCTGACTTTC. It encodes CASSARRSSGANVLTF.

V and J are TRBV6-5 and TRBJ1-2; no reliable D call. CDR1 is MNHEY and CDR2 is SVGAGI in the germline V gene. The CDR3 is made up of 13 amino acids. V was clipped by 2 bases and J by 2 bases, with 6 bases between them. The CDR3 DNA follows: TGTGCCAGCAGTTACACCCTAAACTATGGCTACACCTTC. Its protein product is CASSYTLNYGYTF.

The chain uses TRBV21-1 and TRBJ2-7; TRBD1 was called by the table and not checked on the DNA. TRBV21-1 counts as a pseudogene. The CDR3 covers 17 residues. CDR3 in amino acids: CAVPGTALYERIYEQYF. In DNA form, the CDR3 reads TGTGCCGTGCCGGGGACAGCGTTATACGAGCGGATATACGAGCAGTACTTC.

J is TRBJ2-7 and V is TRBV29-1; TRBD2 is a possible D gene (5 bases). This CDR3 spans 12 amino acids. CDR1 SQVTM and CDR2 ANQGSEA come from the germline V gene. Trimming took off 4 bases at V and 2 bases at J, with 9 bases between the two ends. The CDR3 region has the DNA TGCAGCGTTGGGCCGGGGACCTACGAGCAGTACTTC. It codes for CSVGPGTYEQYF.

The V call is TRBV5-6, the J call TRBJ2-5; no firm D call. The CDR3 covers 13 residues. Germline assignment: CDR1 SGHDT and CDR2 YYEEEE. V lost 0 bases and J 9 bases, leaving 12 bases between the germline ends. CDR3 protein: CASSLADLGAQYF. CDR3 bases: TGTGCCAGCAGCTTGGCCGATCTGGGCGCCCAGTACTTC.

The rearrangement joins TRBV7-6 to TRBJ2-7; D is perhaps TRBD2 (6 bases). The CDR3 extends over 15 amino acids. CDR1 SGHVS and CDR2 FNYEAQ come from the germline V gene. Trimming pared 5 bases from V and 1 base from J, leaving 15 bases between. The CDR3 DNA sequence: TGTGCCAGCAGCCCAACGGCGGGGCCATCCTACGAGCAGTACTTC. As protein: CASSPTAGPSYEQYF.

V usage is TRBV28 and J usage is TRBJ2-7; TRBD2 matches at 11 bases. This CDR3 has 15 amino acids. V dropped 3 bases and J dropped 3; count of bases not matched to a gene: 4. CDR1 is MDHEN, CDR2 SYDVKM, per germline. The CDR3 region has the DNA TGTGCCAGCAGTTTCCCGGGGACTAGCGGCTACGAGCAGTACTTC. Amino acids: CASSFPGTSGYEQYF.

The gene calls are TRBV6-5 and TRBJ2-7; D unclear. The CDR3 totals 15 residues. Trimming took off 0 bases at V and 1 base at J, with 10 bases between the two ends. The germline CDR1 and CDR2 sequences are MNHEY and SVGAGI. CDR3 amino acids: CASSYSEHRSYEQYF. CDR3 nucleotides: TGTGCCAGCAGTTACTCGGAACACCGATCCTACGAGCAGTACTTC.

The V and J genes are TRBV14 and TRBJ2-1, with TRBD2 matching over 11 bases. With 2 bases clipped from V and 6 bases from J, the junction kept 6 bases outside the gene matches. Germline V gives CDR1 SGHDN, CDR2 FVKESK. The CDR3 loop spans 16 amino acids. The CDR3 loop is CASSQTLAGAGNEQFF. The CDR3 DNA reads as TGTGCCAGCAGCCAAACACTAGCGGGAGCGGGCAATGAGCAGTTCTTC. Full variable domain (rest looked up from reference TRBV14 and TRBJ2-1): EAGVTQFPSHSVIEKGQTVTLRCDPISGHDNLYWYRRVMGKEIKFLLHFVKESKQDESGMPNNRFLAERTGGTYSTLKVQPAELEDSGVYFCASSQTLAGAGNEQFFGPGTRLTVL.

CDR3 protein: CAWSPGGPLGYTF. In DNA form, the CDR3 reads TGTGCCTGGAGTCCTGGAGGACCCCTTGGCTACACCTTC. The V gene is TRBV30, the J gene TRBJ1-2; no definite D call. V gave up 2 bases and J gave up 7 bases, with 14 bases separating them. Germline V gene lookup returns CDR1 GTSNPN and CDR2 SVGIG (reference sequence). CDR3 size: 13 residues.

V is TRBV5-1 and J is TRBJ2-7; 7 nucleotides match TRBD2. Germline values: CDR1 SGHRS, CDR2 YFSETQ. V lost 1 base to trimming and J lost 7 bases; unmatched junction nucleotides: 8. The CDR3 runs 14 residues. CDR3 sequence: CASSLQFAGEEQYF. As DNA, the CDR3 is TGCGCCAGCAGCTTGCAATTTGCGGGGGAAGAGCAGTACTTC.

The CDR3 DNA reads as TGTGCCAGCAGGACTACTAGCAGACTCTCCTACGAGCAGTACTTC. It encodes CASRTTSRLSYEQYF. The chain links TRBV27 to TRBJ2-7, with D possibly matching TRBD2 (6 bases). The germline CDR1 and CDR2 sequences are MNHEY and SMNVEV (reference sequence). The ends were cut back, 6 bases at V and 0 bases at J, with 15 bases in the middle. CDR3 length equals 15 residues.

This clone was seen a single time. Within the sample, other DNA sequences also encode this same CDR3. V usage is TRBV27 and J usage is TRBJ2-7; D gene ambiguous. Germline V gene data show CDR1 as MNHEY and CDR2 as SMNVEV (reference sequence). The CDR3 loop spans 12 amino acids. With 3 bases removed from V and 4 bases from J, the gap between germline ends came to 7 bases. The CDR3 loop reads CASSLDGYEQYF. DNA for the CDR3: TGTGCCAGCAGTTTGGACGGTTACGAGCAGTACTTC.

The gene calls are TRBV5-8 and TRBJ2-7; possible D gene TRBD2, 6 bases. Between the trimmed V and J ends, which lost 4 bases and 0 bases, there was a span of 20 bases. From germline, CDR1 is SGHTS and CDR2 YDEGEE. The CDR3 covers 17 residues. The CDR3 reads CASSPGGVGWSSYEQYF. Here the CDR3 DNA reads TGTGCCAGCAGCCCCGGAGGGGTCGGTTGGAGCTCCTACGAGCAGTACTTC. Full variable domain (rest looked up from reference TRBV5-8 and TRBJ2-7): EAGVTQSPTHLIKTRGQQATLRCSPISGHTSVYWYQQALGLGLQFLLWYDEGEERNRGNFPPRFSGRQFPNYSSELNVNALELEDSALYLCASSPGGVGWSSYEQYFGPGTRLTVT.

The chain joins TRBV13 to TRBJ2-1; 10 bases map to TRBD2. The V segment lost 6 bases and the J segment 4 bases; nucleotides outside the gene matches: 9. The CDR3 runs 16 residues. Per germline, CDR1 PRHDT and CDR2 FYEKMQ (reference sequence). The DNA of the CDR3 is TGTGCCAGCAGTTTTACCGGACTAGCGGAATACAATGAGCAGTTCTTC. This sequence encodes CASSFTGLAEYNEQFF.

With regard to this clone: The identical CDR3 is also encoded by other nucleotide sequences in the sample. V gene TRBV7-8 combines with J gene TRBJ2-7; perhaps TRBD2 as D (5 bases). Trimming shortened V by 3 bases and J by 3 bases, and 6 bases separated the two germline ends. Looked up from germline, CDR1 is SGHVS and CDR2 is FQNEAQ. This CDR3 is built from 12 residues. The CDR3 sequence: CASSLGVYEQYF. CDR3 bases: TGTGCCAGCAGCTTGGGAGTCTACGAGCAGTACTTC.

The rearrangement links TRBV10-3 to TRBJ1-2, with unresolved D. This CDR3 is 15 amino acids long. Germline V lookup: CDR1 ENHRY, CDR2 SYGVKD. The ends were cut back, 3 bases at V and 2 bases at J, with 13 bases in the middle. DNA for the CDR3: TGTGCCATCAGTGACCCGCCAGAAGGGAACTATGGCTACACCTTC. It is translated as CAISDPPEGNYGYTF.

Turning to this clone: Other nucleotide sequences in the sample specify the same CDR3. The V call is TRBV6-5, the J call TRBJ1-1; a weak D match, TRBD1 (6 bases). V was trimmed by 1 base and J by 8 bases, leaving 11 bases between them. There are 13 residues in the CDR3. From germline, CDR1 is MNHEY and CDR2 SVGAGI. This CDR3 reads CASSYLEGTEAFF. The CDR3, as DNA: TGTGCCAGCAGTTACTTGGAAGGGACAGAAGCTTTCTTT.